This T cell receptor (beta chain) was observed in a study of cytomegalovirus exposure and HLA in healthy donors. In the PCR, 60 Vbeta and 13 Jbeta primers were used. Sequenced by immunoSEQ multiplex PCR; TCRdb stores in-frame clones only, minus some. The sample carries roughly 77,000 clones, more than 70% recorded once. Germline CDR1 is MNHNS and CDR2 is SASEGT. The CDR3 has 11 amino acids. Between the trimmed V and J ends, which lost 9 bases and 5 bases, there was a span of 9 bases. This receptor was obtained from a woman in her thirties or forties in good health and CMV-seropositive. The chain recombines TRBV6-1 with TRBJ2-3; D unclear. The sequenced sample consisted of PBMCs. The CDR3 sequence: CARGPRDTQYF. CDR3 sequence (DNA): TGTGCCAGGGGCCCCCGAGATACGCAGTATTTT.